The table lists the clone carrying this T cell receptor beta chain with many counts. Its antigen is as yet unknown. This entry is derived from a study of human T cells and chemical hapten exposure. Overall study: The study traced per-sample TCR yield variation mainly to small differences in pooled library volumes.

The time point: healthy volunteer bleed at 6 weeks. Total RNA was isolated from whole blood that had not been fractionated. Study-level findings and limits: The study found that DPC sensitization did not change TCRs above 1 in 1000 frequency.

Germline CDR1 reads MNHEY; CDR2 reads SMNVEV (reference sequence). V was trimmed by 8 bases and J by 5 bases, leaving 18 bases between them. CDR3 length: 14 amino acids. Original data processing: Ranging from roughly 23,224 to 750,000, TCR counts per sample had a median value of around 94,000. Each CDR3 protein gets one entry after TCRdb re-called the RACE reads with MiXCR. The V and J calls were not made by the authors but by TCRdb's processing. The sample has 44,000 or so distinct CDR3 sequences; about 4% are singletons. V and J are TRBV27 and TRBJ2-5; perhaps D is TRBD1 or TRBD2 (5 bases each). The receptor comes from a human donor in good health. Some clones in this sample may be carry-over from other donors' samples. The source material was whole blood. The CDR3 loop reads CASRLGDAWETQYF. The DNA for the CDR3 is TGTGCCAGCCGACTGGGGGACGCGTGGGAGACCCAGTACTTC.